These T cell receptor beta chains were read from a single sample in a study of blood T cell repertoires in COVID-19. Clones were sequenced by immunoSEQ multiplex PCR, and TCRdb holds only the in-frame ones, with some missing. The sample consists of some 290,000 clones, nearly 90% of them appearing once. The sample was peripheral blood. Receptors were obtained from a woman in her twenties or thirties with COVID-19, enrolled during active disease. The CDR3 runs from the conserved cysteine through the conserved F or W. The order of the fields is J gene, D gene, V gene, clone size, CDR3 protein, CDR3 DNA. The D gene is left open where the match is weak. The listing skips clone size in some rows; elsewhere it reads once, few, many or a size class.

j_call: TRBJ2-5
d_call: .
v_call: TRBV11-2
clone_size: .
cdr3_aa: CASSLGLHKYF
cdr3_nt: TGTGCCAGCAGCTTAGGGCTGCATAAGTACTTC

j_call: TRBJ2-1
d_call: .
v_call: TRBV7-9
clone_size: .
cdr3_aa: CASSFGPYNEQFF
cdr3_nt: TGTGCCAGCAGCTTCGGTCCCTACAATGAGCAGTTCTTC

j_call: TRBJ1-1
d_call: .
v_call: TRBV11-3
clone_size: .
cdr3_aa: CASRSNPTGYNTEAFF
cdr3_nt: TGTGCCAGCAGAAGCAACCCCACAGGGTACAACACTGAAGCTTTCTTT

j_call: TRBJ2-5
d_call: TRBD2
v_call: TRBV6-2/TRBV6-3
clone_size: .
cdr3_aa: CPSSYGAGGWETQYF
cdr3_nt: TGTCCCAGCAGTTACGGGGCGGGGGGCTGGGAGACCCAGTACTTC

j_call: TRBJ1-2
d_call: .
v_call: TRBV2
clone_size: .
cdr3_aa: CASRYGYGYTF
cdr3_nt: TGTGCCAGCAGGTACGGGTATGGCTACACCTTC

j_call: TRBJ1-1
d_call: .
v_call: TRBV5-6
clone_size: once
cdr3_aa: CASSLVQSGLGNTEAFF
cdr3_nt: TGTGCCAGCAGCTTGGTTCAATCCGGGTTGGGGAACACTGAAGCTTTCTTT

j_call: TRBJ1-1
d_call: .
v_call: TRBV28
clone_size: .
cdr3_aa: CASSFEGWAFF
cdr3_nt: TGTGCCAGCAGTTTTGAGGGATGGGCTTTCTTT

j_call: TRBJ1-1
d_call: .
v_call: TRBV30
clone_size: few
cdr3_aa: CAWGREWSGMNTEAFF
cdr3_nt: TGTGCCTGGGGAAGGGAGTGGTCTGGGATGAACACTGAAGCTTTCTTT

j_call: TRBJ2-1
d_call: TRBD1
v_call: TRBV15
clone_size: .
cdr3_aa: CATSRASGTEIYNEQFF
cdr3_nt: TGTGCCACCAGCAGAGCCTCCGGGACAGAAATATACAATGAGCAGTTCTTC

j_call: TRBJ2-6
d_call: .
v_call: TRBV3-1/TRBV3-2
clone_size: .
cdr3_aa: CASSQEGAFSGANVLTF
cdr3_nt: TGTGCCAGCAGCCAAGAAGGAGCGTTTTCTGGGGCCAACGTCCTGACTTTC

j_call: TRBJ1-4
d_call: .
v_call: TRBV6-5
clone_size: .
cdr3_aa: CASWGRTNEKLFF
cdr3_nt: TGTGCCAGCTGGGGCAGAACTAATGAAAAACTGTTTTTT

j_call: TRBJ1-2
d_call: .
v_call: TRBV3-1/TRBV3-2
clone_size: .
cdr3_aa: CASSQEEGGYTF
cdr3_nt: TGTGCCAGCAGCCAAGAGGAGGGGGGCTACACCTTC

j_call: TRBJ2-3
d_call: .
v_call: TRBV10-3
clone_size: .
cdr3_aa: CAIGRGLSSTDTQYF
cdr3_nt: TGTGCCATCGGCCGGGGACTTTCTAGCACAGATACGCAGTATTTT

j_call: TRBJ2-1
d_call: .
v_call: TRBV5-1
clone_size: .
cdr3_aa: CASSLDWRSYNEQFF
cdr3_nt: TGCGCCAGCAGCTTGGATTGGAGGAGCTACAATGAGCAGTTCTTC

j_call: TRBJ2-7
d_call: .
v_call: TRBV15
clone_size: .
cdr3_aa: CATSLTPSYEQYF
cdr3_nt: TGTGCCACCAGCCTTACACCGTCCTACGAGCAGTACTTC

j_call: TRBJ2-1
d_call: .
v_call: TRBV23-1
clone_size: .
cdr3_aa: CASSGRAGLYNEQFF
cdr3_nt: TGCGCCAGCAGCGGAAGGGCAGGGCTATACAATGAGCAGTTCTTC

j_call: TRBJ1-1
d_call: TRBD1
v_call: TRBV28
clone_size: .
cdr3_aa: CASTTGGRETFF
cdr3_nt: TGTGCCAGCACTACAGGGGGGAGGGAGACTTTCTTT

j_call: TRBJ2-5
d_call: .
v_call: TRBV6-6
clone_size: once
cdr3_aa: CATNASPSRETQYF
cdr3_nt: TGTGCCACAAACGCCTCCCCGTCACGGGAGACCCAGTACTTC

j_call: TRBJ2-1
d_call: .
v_call: TRBV9
clone_size: .
cdr3_aa: CASSEGGGEQFF
cdr3_nt: TGTGCCAGCAGCGAAGGAGGAGGTGAGCAGTTCTTC

j_call: TRBJ1-4
d_call: TRBD1
v_call: TRBV27
clone_size: .
cdr3_aa: CASSFLSGTGVGEKLFF
cdr3_nt: TGTGCCAGCAGTTTCCTCTCAGGGACAGGGGTTGGGGAAAAACTGTTTTTT

j_call: TRBJ2-1
d_call: TRBD2
v_call: TRBV14
clone_size: few
cdr3_aa: CASSQWSGGVYNEQFF
cdr3_nt: TGTGCCAGCAGCCAATGGAGCGGGGGCGTCTACAATGAGCAGTTCTTC

j_call: TRBJ2-5
d_call: TRBD2
v_call: TRBV10-2
clone_size: .
cdr3_aa: CASSISTLAGEETQYF
cdr3_nt: TGCGCCAGCAGCATATCTACTTTAGCGGGGGAAGAGACCCAGTACTTC

j_call: TRBJ1-5
d_call: .
v_call: TRBV28
clone_size: .
cdr3_aa: CASRRTGVSNQPQHF
cdr3_nt: TGTGCCAGCAGGCGCACAGGAGTCTCCAATCAGCCCCAGCATTTT

j_call: TRBJ2-7
d_call: .
v_call: TRBV27
clone_size: .
cdr3_aa: CASSPVPHEQYF
cdr3_nt: TGTGCCAGCAGTCCCGTCCCTCACGAGCAGTACTTC

j_call: TRBJ1-2
d_call: TRBD1
v_call: TRBV7-9
clone_size: .
cdr3_aa: CASSPLGQGGWNNYGYTF
cdr3_nt: TGTGCCAGCAGCCCACTGGGACAGGGGGGCTGGAATAACTATGGCTACACCTTC

j_call: TRBJ1-4
d_call: TRBD1
v_call: TRBV27
clone_size: .
cdr3_aa: CASTHTGGNEKLFF
cdr3_nt: TGTGCCAGCACTCATACAGGGGGAAATGAAAAACTGTTTTTT